This TCR beta chain was obtained from a study of identifying expanded T cells in peripheral blood. General study points: Clone count variance between approximately two-week samples rose with total template count. About 1.2 clones differed between technical replicates, versus around 15 and 19 over time.

Trimming removed 5 bases at V and 5 bases at J, with 16 bases between. CDR3 size: 14 residues. CDR1 and CDR2 (germline): SGHNT, YYREEE (reference sequence). This table comes from immunoSEQ multiplex PCR, and its TCRdb copy is limited to in-frame clones, with some not included. The table lists around 84,000 clones, about 90% of them singletons. Concerning this clone: The target antigen is unknown.

The source of this sequence is a person between 18 and 75 years old in good health. The sample was blood. The V call is TRBV5-4, the J call TRBJ1-2; D perhaps matches TRBD1 (6 bases). Here the CDR3 reads CASRRKDSEYGYTF. The DNA for the CDR3 is TGTGCCAGCAGACGAAAGGACAGTGAGTATGGCTACACCTTC.